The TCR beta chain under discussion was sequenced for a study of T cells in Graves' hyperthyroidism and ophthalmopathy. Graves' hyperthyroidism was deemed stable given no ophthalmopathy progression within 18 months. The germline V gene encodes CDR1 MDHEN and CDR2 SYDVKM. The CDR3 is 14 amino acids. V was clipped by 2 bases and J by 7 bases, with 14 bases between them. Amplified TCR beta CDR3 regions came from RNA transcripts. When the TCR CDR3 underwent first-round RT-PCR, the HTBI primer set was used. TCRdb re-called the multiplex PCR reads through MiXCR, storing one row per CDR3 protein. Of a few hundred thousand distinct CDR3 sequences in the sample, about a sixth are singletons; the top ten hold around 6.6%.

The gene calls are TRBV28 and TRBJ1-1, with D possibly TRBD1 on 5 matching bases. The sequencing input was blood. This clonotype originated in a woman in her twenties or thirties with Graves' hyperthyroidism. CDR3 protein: CASSLTGVLYEAFF. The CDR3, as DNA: TGTGCCAGCAGTTTAACAGGAGTACTGTATGAAGCTTTCTTT.